What follows are 10 T cell receptor beta chains derived from one specimen sequenced in a study of vaccination and CD4 T cells after COVID-19. At the Johns Hopkins FTIC core, DNA taken from cultured CD4+ T cells was sequenced by way of the Oncomine TCR Beta short-read assay. TCRdb reprocessed the PCR reads via MiXCR and lists one record per CDR3 protein. The sample shows around 16,000 distinct CDR3 sequences, 73% of them seen only once. These TCRs are of unknown antigen specificity. As for treatment: 10-day PBMC culture with coronavirus spike peptide pools or control peptides (ViraFEST assay). The material sequenced was CD4+ T cells from blood, cultured in vitro. The source is a human donor who had recovered from COVID-19.

This clonotype was seen only a few times. This sequence joins TRBV19 and TRBJ1-2, with D tentatively TRBD1 (6 bases). The CDR3 sequence is 15 residues long. Trimming shortened V by 8 bases and J by 1 base, and 17 bases separated the two germline ends. Germline CDR1 is LNHDA and CDR2 is SQIVND (reference sequence). The CDR3 nucleotides are TGTGCCAGTCACAGGGACCACATTTTTAACTATGGCTACACCTTC. It codes for CASHRDHIFNYGYTF.

V and J are TRBV7-9 and TRBJ1-6, with a tentative D call TRBD1 (5 bases). The CDR3 extends over 15 amino acids. The V gene's germline CDR1 is SEHNR and CDR2 FQNEAQ (reference sequence). V dropped 3 bases and J dropped 7 bases, with 13 bases sitting between them. Written as DNA, the CDR3 is TGTGCCAGCAGCTTCTCCCGGGACGGGAATTCACCCCTCCACTTT. Amino acids: CASSFSRDGNSPLHF.

The V call is TRBV6-2 or TRBV6-3, the J call TRBJ2-6; D is unresolved. This CDR3 region has 18 residues. Germline CDR1 reads MNHEY; CDR2 reads SVGEGT. With 3 bases removed from V and 4 bases from J, the gap between germline ends came to 19 bases. In DNA form, the CDR3 reads TGTGCCAGCAGTTATTCGGGCGTGGGCACGGGCGGGGCCAACGTCCTGACTTTC. This gives the protein CASSYSGVGTGGANVLTF.

This clonotype has a handful of counts. The chain recombines TRBV19 with TRBJ1-5; D gene unclear. The CDR3 is 18 residues long. The germline V and J ends were trimmed by 3 bases and 4 bases, with 22 bases remaining between them. Germline CDR1 reads LNHDA; CDR2 reads SQIVND (reference sequence). CDR3 region: CASSMVGLRVTRNQPQHF. The CDR3 DNA is TGTGCCAGTAGTATGGTGGGCTTGAGAGTAACCAGAAATCAGCCCCAGCATTTT.

The chain uses TRBV15 and TRBJ1-2; D ambiguous. The CDR3 extends over 12 amino acids. Per germline, CDR1 LNHNV and CDR2 YYDKDF (reference sequence). V was shortened by 5 bases and J by 11 bases, with 15 bases between the two germline ends. CDR3 sequence: CATSPPWPEYTF. The DNA of the CDR3 is TGTGCCACCAGCCCTCCCTGGCCCGAGTACACCTTC.

The chain links TRBV7-8 to TRBJ1-1; D remains unclear. With 6 bases removed from V and 1 base from J, the gap between germline ends came to 15 bases. CDR3 length: 15 residues. Germline CDR1 and CDR2: SGHVS and FQNEAQ. CDR3 amino acids: CASRPNPGRNTEAFF. For the CDR3, the DNA is TGTGCCAGCAGACCCAACCCCGGACGGAACACTGAAGCTTTCTTT.

The J gene is TRBJ1-5, the V gene TRBV5-1, with D possibly being TRBD1 (6 bases). CDR1 and CDR2 from the germline V gene are SGHRS and YFSETQ. V lost 4 bases to trimming and J lost 5 bases, with 13 bases between them. The CDR3 length is 14 residues. CDR3 sequence reads: CASSLMGGDQPQHF. CDR3 nucleotide sequence: TGCGCCAGCAGCCTGATGGGGGGCGATCAGCCCCAGCATTTT.

This chain joins TRBV20-1 and TRBJ2-5; 9 nucleotides agree with TRBD2. Germline loops: CDR1 DFQATT, CDR2 SNEGSKA (reference sequence). The V and J ends lost 0 bases and 4 bases, in that order; junction bases with no gene match: 9. The CDR3 runs 16 residues. This CDR3 is CSARDPGSGRAETQYF. The CDR3 nucleotides are TGCAGTGCTAGAGATCCTGGTAGCGGGAGAGCAGAGACCCAGTACTTC.

The rearrangement joins TRBV20-1 to TRBJ1-6, with a tentative D call TRBD1 (6 bases). The germline V and J ends were trimmed by 2 bases and 5 bases, with 13 bases remaining between them. Germline V gene data show CDR1 as DFQATT and CDR2 as SNEGSKA (reference sequence). CDR3 length equals 15 residues. The DNA of the CDR3 is TGCAGTGCTAGAAGGCCAGGGGCTGATAATTCACCCCTCCACTTT. As protein: CSARRPGADNSPLHF.

The CDR3, as DNA: TGTGCCAGCACCTCTCTCCGGGGAAGCAATCAGCCCCAGCATTTT. Its protein is CASTSLRGSNQPQHF. The chain recombines TRBV6-1 with TRBJ1-5; D remains unclear. The CDR3 has 15 residues. The germline CDR1 and CDR2 sequences are MNHNS and SASEGT. V lost 7 bases and J 1 base, leaving 14 bases between the germline ends.